The clone carrying this T cell receptor beta chain was counted only a few times. The data belong to a study of blood T cells in healthy people across ages. Alongside a J-beta primer mix, a sample-barcoded 5' primer served in a second PCR lasting about 7 to 11 cycles. TCRdb used MiXCR to reprocess the 5' RACE reads, holding one entry per CDR3 protein. The sample has under 1,100,000 distinct CDR3 sequences, 20% to 25% seen once. The sample was also linked to a second study, of T cells of mothers and their children.

Sequenced: blood. The sequence was obtained from a girl aged 2-15 years in good health.

Written as DNA, the CDR3 is TGTGCCACCAGCGTTGGCAGGGGCGGTGAAAAACTGTTTTTT. Protein product: CATSVGRGGEKLFF. The chain uses TRBV15 and TRBJ1-4; a possible D gene is TRBD1 (6 bases). V lost 5 bases and J lost 7, with 14 bases in between. CDR1 LNHNV and CDR2 YYDKDF come from the germline V gene (reference sequence). This CDR3 region has 14 residues.